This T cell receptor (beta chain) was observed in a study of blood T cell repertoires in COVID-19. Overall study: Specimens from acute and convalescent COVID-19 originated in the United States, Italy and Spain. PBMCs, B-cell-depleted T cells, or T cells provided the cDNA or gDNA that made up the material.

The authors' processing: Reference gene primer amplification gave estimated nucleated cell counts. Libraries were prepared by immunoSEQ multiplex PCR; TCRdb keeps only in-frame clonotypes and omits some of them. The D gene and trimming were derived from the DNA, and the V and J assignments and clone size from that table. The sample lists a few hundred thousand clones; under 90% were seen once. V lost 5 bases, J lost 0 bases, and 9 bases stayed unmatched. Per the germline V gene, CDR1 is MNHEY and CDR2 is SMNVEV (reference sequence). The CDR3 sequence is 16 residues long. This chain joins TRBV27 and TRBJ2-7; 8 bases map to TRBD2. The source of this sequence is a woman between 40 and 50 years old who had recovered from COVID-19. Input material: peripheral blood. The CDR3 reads CASSPRGGGNSYEQYF. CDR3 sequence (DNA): TGTGCCAGCAGTCCCCGGGGGGGCGGGAACTCCTACGAGCAGTACTTC.